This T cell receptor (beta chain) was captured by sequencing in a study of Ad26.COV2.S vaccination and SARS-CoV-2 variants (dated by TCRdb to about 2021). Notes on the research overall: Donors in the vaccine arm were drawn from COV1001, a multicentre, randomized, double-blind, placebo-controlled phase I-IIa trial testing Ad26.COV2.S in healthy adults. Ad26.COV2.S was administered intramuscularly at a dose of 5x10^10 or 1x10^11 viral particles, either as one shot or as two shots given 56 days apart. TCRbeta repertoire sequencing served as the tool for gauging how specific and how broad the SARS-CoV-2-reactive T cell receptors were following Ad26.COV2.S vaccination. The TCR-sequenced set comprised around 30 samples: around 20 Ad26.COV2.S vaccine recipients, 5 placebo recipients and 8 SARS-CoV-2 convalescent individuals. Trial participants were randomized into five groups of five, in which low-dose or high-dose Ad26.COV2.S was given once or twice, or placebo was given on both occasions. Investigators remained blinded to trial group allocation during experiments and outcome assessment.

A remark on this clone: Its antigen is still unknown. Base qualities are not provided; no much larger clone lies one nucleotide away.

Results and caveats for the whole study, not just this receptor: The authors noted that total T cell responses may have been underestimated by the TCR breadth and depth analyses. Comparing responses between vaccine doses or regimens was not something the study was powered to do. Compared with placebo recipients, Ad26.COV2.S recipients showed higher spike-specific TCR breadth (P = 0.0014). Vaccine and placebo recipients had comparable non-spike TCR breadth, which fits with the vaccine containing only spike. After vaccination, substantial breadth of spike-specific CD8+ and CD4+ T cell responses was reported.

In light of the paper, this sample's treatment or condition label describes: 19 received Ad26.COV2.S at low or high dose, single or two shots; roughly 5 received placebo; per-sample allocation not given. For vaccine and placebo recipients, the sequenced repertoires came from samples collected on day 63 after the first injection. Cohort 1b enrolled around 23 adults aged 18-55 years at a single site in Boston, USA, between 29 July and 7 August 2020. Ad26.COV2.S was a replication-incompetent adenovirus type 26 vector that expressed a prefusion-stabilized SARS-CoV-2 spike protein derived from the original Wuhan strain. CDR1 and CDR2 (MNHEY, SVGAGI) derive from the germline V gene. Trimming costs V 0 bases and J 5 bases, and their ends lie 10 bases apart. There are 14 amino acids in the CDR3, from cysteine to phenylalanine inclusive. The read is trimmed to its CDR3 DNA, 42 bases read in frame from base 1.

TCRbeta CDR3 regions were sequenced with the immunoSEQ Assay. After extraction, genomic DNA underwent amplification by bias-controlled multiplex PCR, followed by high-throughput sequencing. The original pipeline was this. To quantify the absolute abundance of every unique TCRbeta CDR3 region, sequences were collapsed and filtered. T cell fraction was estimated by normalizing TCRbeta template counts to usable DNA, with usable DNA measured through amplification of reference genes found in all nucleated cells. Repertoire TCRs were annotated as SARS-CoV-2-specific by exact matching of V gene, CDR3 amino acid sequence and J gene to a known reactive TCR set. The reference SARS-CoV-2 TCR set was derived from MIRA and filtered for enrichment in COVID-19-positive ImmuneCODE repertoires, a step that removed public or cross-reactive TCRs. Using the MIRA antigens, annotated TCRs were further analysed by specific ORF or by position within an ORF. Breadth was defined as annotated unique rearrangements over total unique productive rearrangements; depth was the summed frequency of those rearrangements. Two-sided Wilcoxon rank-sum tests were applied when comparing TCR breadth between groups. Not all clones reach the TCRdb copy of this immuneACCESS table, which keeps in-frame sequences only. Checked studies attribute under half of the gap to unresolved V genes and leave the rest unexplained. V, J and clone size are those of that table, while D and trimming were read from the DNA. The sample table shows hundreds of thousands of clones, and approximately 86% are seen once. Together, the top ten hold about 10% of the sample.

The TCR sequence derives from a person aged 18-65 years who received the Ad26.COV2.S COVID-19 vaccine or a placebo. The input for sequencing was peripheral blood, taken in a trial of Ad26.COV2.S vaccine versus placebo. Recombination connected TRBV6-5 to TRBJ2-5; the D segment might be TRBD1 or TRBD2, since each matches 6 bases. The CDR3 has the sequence CASSYSGGSETQYF. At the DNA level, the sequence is TGTGCCAGCAGTTACTCGGGGGGCAGTGAGACCCAGTACTTC.